This paragraph reports one T cell receptor (beta chain). The data were taken from a study of blood T cell repertoires in COVID-19. Study information: Both acute and convalescent COVID-19 samples were obtained from the United States, Italy and Spain.

The V end was cut by 0 bases, the J end by 11 bases, with 14 bases between. This CDR3 is 13 amino acids long. Germline assignment: CDR1 KGHSH and CDR2 LQKENI. As handled by the study authors: Amplification from reference gene primers served as the basis for estimated nucleated cell counts. Profiled with immunoSEQ multiplex PCR; TCRdb holds only in-frame clones, not every one. The V and J calls and clone size are taken from that table; D and trimming were inferred from the DNA. The data contain 100,000 to 150,000 clones, about 80% of them singletons. This chain links TRBV18 with TRBJ2-7; D not certain. The source is a man aged 35-49 years with active or convalescent COVID-19. Sequenced material: peripheral blood. The CDR3 DNA follows: TGTGCCAGCTCACCACCGGGCGCAGCTGAGAAGTACTTC. This gives the protein CASSPPGAAEKYF.